The sequence of this TCR beta chain was determined in a study of T cell changes during pregnancy in multiple sclerosis. Libraries were prepared by immunoSEQ multiplex PCR; TCRdb keeps only in-frame clonotypes and omits some of them. Of about 40,000 clones detected, around 89% appear once; the ten largest clones hold less than 1.5%. Only one count was recorded for this clone. There are 15 residues in the CDR3. V was cut by 1 base and J by 1 base, with 7 bases left in between. From germline, CDR1 is LNHDA and CDR2 SQIVND (reference sequence). The TCR originated in a female donor with multiple sclerosis, enrolled in a pregnancy study. J is TRBJ2-2 and V is TRBV19, with D unresolved. The source was CD4+ T cells from peripheral blood mononuclear cells, collected in the second trimester of pregnancy. The CDR3 DNA sequence: TGTGCCAGTAGTATAGGCGGAGTGAACACCGGGGAGCTGTTTTTT. Protein product: CASSIGGVNTGELFF.